The 28 T cell receptor beta chains below were found in one sample sequenced in a study of blood T cell repertoires in COVID-19. The assay was immunoSEQ multiplex PCR, and TCRdb's table has in-frame clones only and misses some. The table has approximately 69,000 clones, approximately 79% seen once. The sample was peripheral blood. These TCRs come from a human donor in a cohort sampled during active COVID-19.

The genes are TRBV24-1 and TRBJ1-6; 8 nucleotides agree with TRBD1. The V and J ends lost 2 bases and 0 bases, in that order; junction bases with no gene match: 8. The CDR3 covers 19 residues. Germline CDR1 and CDR2: KGHDR and SFDVKD. The CDR3 reads CATSDSGTGRSSYNSPLHF. The CDR3 bases are TGTGCCACCAGTGATTCCGGGACAGGAAGGAGCTCCTATAATTCACCCCTCCACTTT.

As regards this clone: A clone one base away is much larger, so this may be a read error. The chain links TRBV18 to TRBJ1-5; D unresolved. The CDR3 extends over 14 amino acids. V dropped 3 bases and J dropped 4 bases, with 10 bases sitting between them. In germline, CDR1 is KGHSH, CDR2 LQKENI. The CDR3 loop reads CASSPSRSNQPQHF. The CDR3 DNA sequence: TGTGCCAGCTCACCGTCGAGATCTAATCAGCCCCAGCATTTT.

This chain joins TRBV5-1 and TRBJ2-5; TRBD1 agrees at 10 bases. V dropped 3 bases and J dropped 5; count of bases not matched to a gene: 7. The CDR3 length is 15 residues. Germline V gene data show CDR1 as SGHRS and CDR2 as YFSETQ. The CDR3 protein is CASSWTGGPAETQYF. Here the CDR3 DNA reads TGCGCCAGCAGCTGGACAGGGGGGCCTGCGGAGACCCAGTACTTC.

This clone was seen once. This chain's CDR3 is CASSYLGEGRTDTQYF. The CDR3 DNA sequence: TGTGCCAGCAGTTACTTGGGGGAGGGACGCACAGATACGCAGTATTTT. V is TRBV6-5 and J is TRBJ2-3; 7 bases match TRBD2. Trimming took 1 base from V and 1 from J; bases not matched to a gene: 5. Germline CDR1 is MNHEY and CDR2 is SVGAGI. This CDR3 has 16 amino acids.

Here the CDR3 reads CASSPFGGTSYEQYF. The CDR3 region has the DNA TGTGCCAGCAGCCCCTTCGGGGGGACCTCCTACGAGCAGTACTTC. The V call is TRBV4-2, the J call TRBJ2-7; 7 positions agree with TRBD2. The CDR3 covers 15 residues. CDR1 LGHNA and CDR2 YNFKEQ come from the germline V gene. Trimming removed 4 bases from V and 0 bases from J; junction bases left unmatched: 6.

The chain joins TRBV28 to TRBJ1-4; tentative D call: TRBD1 (6 bases). CDR1 is MDHEN, CDR2 SYDVKM, per germline. This CDR3 has 15 residues. The V and J ends lost 7 bases and 7 bases respectively, with 19 bases between them. The CDR3 sequence is CASTLGGGGFEKLFF. The CDR3 region has the DNA TGTGCCAGCACCTTAGGGGGGGGCGGTTTTGAAAAACTGTTTTTT.

This clone was found once. The chain combines TRBV5-5 with TRBJ2-5, with TRBD1 identical over 7 bases. CDR1 is SGHKS, CDR2 YYEKEE, per germline (reference sequence). The CDR3 has 16 residues. After removal of 1 base from V and 5 bases from J, the junction contained 11 bases not matched to a gene. The CDR3 DNA is TGTGCCAGCAGCTTGTCAAACAGGGGTATGGTGGAGACCCAGTACTTC. Translated: CASSLSNRGMVETQYF.

Regarding this clone: Other DNA sequences within the sample encode an identical CDR3. The chain carries TRBV30 and TRBJ2-3; the D is unclear. V was cut by 2 bases and J by 0 bases, with 3 bases left in between. Germline V gene sequence: CDR1 GTSNPN, CDR2 SVGIG (reference sequence). The CDR3 runs 12 residues. The CDR3 region is CAWSLSTDTQYF. CDR3 nucleotides: TGTGCCTGGAGTCTTAGCACAGATACGCAGTATTTT.

This chain links TRBV19 with TRBJ1-1, with unresolved D. Germline loops: CDR1 LNHDA, CDR2 SQIVND (reference sequence). V was trimmed by 4 bases and J by 4 bases, leaving 10 bases between them. CDR3 length equals 13 residues. The chain's CDR3 is CASSKLLRTEAFF. The CDR3 coding sequence is TGTGCCAGTAGTAAACTGTTGCGCACTGAAGCTTTCTTT.

DNA for the CDR3: TGTGCCAGCAGCAAACGGGGGTGTCAGCCCCAGCATTTT. It specifies CASSKRGCQPQHF. The chain couples TRBV21-1 to TRBJ1-5. TRBV21-1 is flagged as a pseudogene. The CDR3 covers 13 residues.

The V and J genes are TRBV11-2 and TRBJ1-4, with 8 bases lining up with TRBD1. The germline gives CDR1 SGHAT, CDR2 FQNNGV. CDR3 size: 15 residues. With V trimmed by 4 bases and J by 8 bases, 9 bases remained unmatched. In DNA form, the CDR3 reads TGTGCCAGCAGCTCAGGACAGGGAGGGAGGGAAAAACTGTTTTTT. Amino acid sequence: CASSSGQGGREKLFF. The complete variable domain, with remaining parts taken from reference TRBV11-2 and TRBJ1-4, reads EAGVAQSPRYKIIEKRQSVAFWCNPISGHATLYWYQQILGQGPKLLIQFQNNGVVDDSQLPKDRFSAERLKGVDSTLKIQPAKLEDSAVYLCASSSGQGGREKLFFGSGTQLSVL.

The V and J genes are TRBV2 and TRBJ2-5; no definite D call. This CDR3 is 12 amino acids long. Germline V gives CDR1 SNHLY, CDR2 FYNNEI. V was trimmed by 4 bases and J by 4 bases, leaving 7 bases between them. Written as DNA, the CDR3 is TGTGCCAGCAGTGTAAACAGAGAGACCCAGTACTTC. The encoded protein is CASSVNRETQYF. Filled out from reference TRBV2 and TRBJ2-5, the complete variable domain reads EPEVTQTPSHQVTQMGQEVILRCVPISNHLYFYWYRQILGQKVEFLVSFYNNEISEKSEIFDDQFSVERPDGSNFTLKIRSTKLEDSAMYFCASSVNRETQYFGPGTRLLVL.

This clone turned up a few times. The V call is TRBV5-1, the J call TRBJ2-2; 11 positions match TRBD2. This CDR3 is built from 16 residues. Looked up from germline, CDR1 is SGHRS and CDR2 is YFSETQ. The V segment lost 5 bases and the J segment 2 bases; nucleotides outside the gene matches: 5. The CDR3 nucleotides read TGCGCCAGCAGGCGGGGACTAGCGGTAAACACCGGGGAGCTGTTTTTT. Residues: CASRRGLAVNTGELFF.

V and J are TRBV6-5 and TRBJ1-2; no firm D call. This CDR3 spans 13 amino acids. Germline V gene lookup returns CDR1 MNHEY and CDR2 SVGAGI. V lost 6 bases and J 4 bases, leaving 12 bases between the germline ends. In DNA form, the CDR3 reads TGTGCCAGCAGCGCGGAAGGTACCTATGGCTACACCTTC. Its protein is CASSAEGTYGYTF.

V gene TRBV2 combines with J gene TRBJ2-7; 9 bases agree with TRBD2. Germline assignment: CDR1 SNHLY and CDR2 FYNNEI. This CDR3 contains 15 residues. V was pared by 5 bases and J by 0 bases, with 5 bases of the junction left unmatched. The CDR3 DNA sequence: TGTGCCAGCAGTACTAGCGGGCTTAGCTCCTACGAGCAGTACTTC. This gives the protein CASSTSGLSSYEQYF. Complete variable domain (other parts from reference TRBV2 and TRBJ2-7): EPEVTQTPSHQVTQMGQEVILRCVPISNHLYFYWYRQILGQKVEFLVSFYNNEISEKSEIFDDQFSVERPDGSNFTLKIRSTKLEDSAMYFCASSTSGLSSYEQYFGPGTRLTVT.

As for this clone: Other DNA sequences within the sample encode an identical CDR3. The chain links TRBV7-8 to TRBJ2-7, with D possibly TRBD1 on 7 matching bases. V lost 1 base and J lost 2, with 12 bases in between. Germline V lookup: CDR1 SGHVS, CDR2 FQNEAQ. CDR3 size: 15 residues. CDR3 DNA: TGTGCCAGCAGCTTAGGGGCAGGGGGGCCCTACGAGCAGTACTTC. Residues: CASSLGAGGPYEQYF.

The gene calls are TRBV19 and TRBJ2-2; 7 bases line up with TRBD1. The length of the CDR3 is 17 residues. The J segment lost 2 bases and the V segment lost 2 bases, leaving 8 bases of the junction unmatched. Germline V lookup: CDR1 LNHDA, CDR2 SQIVND (reference sequence). CDR3 protein: CASSIRVTGTNTGELFF. The DNA for the CDR3 is TGTGCCAGTAGTATAAGAGTGACAGGGACCAACACCGGGGAGCTGTTTTTT.

The CDR3 region is CASSYGSGSDQYF. The CDR3 DNA sequence: TGTGCCAGCAGTTACGGGTCGGGAAGCGATCAGTACTTC. The V and J genes are TRBV6-5 and TRBJ2-4, with D perhaps TRBD2 (5 bases). CDR1 and CDR2 from the germline V gene are MNHEY and SVGAGI. The V end was cut by 2 bases, the J end by 12 bases, with 14 bases between. The CDR3 has 13 residues.

J is TRBJ2-6 and V is TRBV27; no reliable D call. The CDR3 runs to 16 residues. The V gene's germline CDR1 is MNHEY and CDR2 SMNVEV (reference sequence). Trimming removed 3 bases from V and 0 bases from J, with 9 bases in between. CDR3 sequence (DNA): TGTGCCAGCAGTTTGGCCAAAGACTCTGGGGCCAACGTCCTGACTTTC. It encodes CASSLAKDSGANVLTF.

V usage is TRBV13 and J usage is TRBJ2-2; 12 bases are shared with TRBD2. Germline values: CDR1 PRHDT, CDR2 FYEKMQ (reference sequence). The trim removed 3 bases at V and 7 bases at J, leaving 6 bases unmatched. There are 16 residues in the CDR3. CDR3 bases: TGTGCCAGCAGCTTGACTAGCGGGAGAAGGTACGGGGAGCTGTTTTTT. Its translation: CASSLTSGRRYGELFF.

The J gene is TRBJ2-2, the V gene TRBV15; TRBD1 matches at 8 bases. This CDR3 spans 13 amino acids. Trimming cost V 6 bases and J 6 bases; bases outside gene matches: 3. Germline V gene lookup returns CDR1 LNHNV and CDR2 YYDKDF (reference sequence). The CDR3 loop reads CATRLQGAGELFF. The DNA of the CDR3 is TGTGCCACCAGACTACAGGGGGCCGGGGAGCTGTTTTTT.

The chain employs TRBV30 and TRBJ2-7, with TRBD1 identical over 9 bases. V gave up 1 base and J gave up 3 bases; unmatched junction bases: 7. This CDR3 is 15 amino acids long. Germline CDR1 is GTSNPN and CDR2 is SVGIG (reference sequence). Here the CDR3 DNA reads TGTGCCTGGAGTGGAGTGGGACAGGGCCACTACGAGCAGTACTTC. It translates to CAWSGVGQGHYEQYF.

V gene TRBV5-4 combines with J gene TRBJ1-2; no clear D. This CDR3 spans 15 amino acids. V dropped 4 bases and J dropped 5 bases, with 18 bases sitting between them. In germline, CDR1 is SGHNT, CDR2 YYREEE (reference sequence). The CDR3 region has the DNA TGTGCCAGCAGCCCCGAGTTGACTACGGGTTATGGCTACACCTTC. Protein product: CASSPELTTGYGYTF.

This clone appeared many times. The chain is built from TRBV7-6 and TRBJ2-1, with 7 bases matching TRBD1. CDR1 SGHVS and CDR2 FNYEAQ come from the germline V gene. The trim removed 6 bases at V and 7 bases at J, leaving 12 bases unmatched. The CDR3 is 15 residues long. This CDR3 reads CASRSFPGQTNEQFF. The CDR3 DNA reads as TGTGCCAGCAGGTCTTTTCCGGGACAGACGAATGAGCAGTTCTTC.

This clone appeared a few times. This sequence joins TRBV19 and TRBJ2-7; perhaps TRBD2 as D (6 bases). This CDR3 is 12 amino acids long. Germline-derived CDR1 and CDR2 are LNHDA and SQIVND (reference sequence). Deletions cut 5 bases from V and 2 bases from J, with 7 bases between. CDR3 residues: CASSGGTYEQYF. The CDR3 DNA reads as TGTGCCAGTAGTGGGGGGACCTACGAGCAGTACTTC.

The rearrangement uses TRBV7-9 and TRBJ1-1; TRBD1 might be the D (5 bases). V gave up 2 bases and J gave up 4 bases, with 14 bases separating them. The CDR3 extends over 15 amino acids. Germline V CDR1 and CDR2: SEHNR, FQNEAQ (reference sequence). CDR3 in amino acids: CASSLFRGSSTEAFF. The CDR3 DNA follows: TGTGCCAGCAGCTTATTTAGGGGCTCGAGCACTGAAGCTTTCTTT. Using reference TRBV7-9 and TRBJ1-1 for the parts outside the CDR3, the full variable domain is DTGVSQNPRHKITKRGQNVTFRCDPISEHNRLYWYRQTLGQGPEFLTYFQNEAQLEKSRLLSDRFSAERPKGSFSTLEIQRTEQGDSAMYLCASSLFRGSSTEAFFGQGTRLTVV.

This clone was picked up many times. The same CDR3 arises from other DNA sequences in this sample as well. The chain combines TRBV5-4 with TRBJ2-5; D is possibly TRBD2 (6 bases). From germline, CDR1 is SGHNT and CDR2 YYREEE (reference sequence). Trimming stripped 0 bases from V and 5 bases from J, with 8 bases between. CDR3 length: 13 amino acids. CDR3 residues: CASSLAGGETQYF. Written as DNA, the CDR3 is TGTGCCAGCAGCTTGGCTGGGGGGGAGACCCAGTACTTC. The full variable domain, with the rest looked up from reference TRBV5-4 and TRBJ2-5, is ETGVTQSPTHLIKTRGQQVTLRCSSQSGHNTVSWYQQALGQGPQFIFQYYREEENGRGNFPPRFSGLQFPNYSSELNVNALELDDSALYLCASSLAGGETQYFGPGTRLLVL.

This clone was seen many times. The rearrangement uses TRBV5-8 and TRBJ2-1, with 12 bases matching TRBD2. The length of the CDR3 is 15 residues. From germline, CDR1 is SGHTS and CDR2 YDEGEE. V trimming: 4 bases; J trimming: 5 bases; junction bases outside the gene matches: 4. The CDR3 nucleotides read TGTGCCAGCAGCCCTGGACTAGCGGGGAACAATGAGCAGTTCTTC. Protein product: CASSPGLAGNNEQFF.